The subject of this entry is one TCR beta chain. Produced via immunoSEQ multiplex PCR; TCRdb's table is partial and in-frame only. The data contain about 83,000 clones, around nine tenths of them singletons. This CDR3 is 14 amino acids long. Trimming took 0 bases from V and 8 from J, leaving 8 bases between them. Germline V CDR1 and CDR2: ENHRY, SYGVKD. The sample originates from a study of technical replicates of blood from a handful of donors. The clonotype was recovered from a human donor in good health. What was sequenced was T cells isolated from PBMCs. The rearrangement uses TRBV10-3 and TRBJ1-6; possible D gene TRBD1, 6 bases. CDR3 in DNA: TGTGCCATCAGTGAGTCGGGACATGATTCACCCCTCCACTTT. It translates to CAISESGHDSPLHF.